This T cell receptor beta chain was profiled in a study of blood T cell repertoires in COVID-19. Trimming left V 4 bases short and J 6 bases short, with 18 bases between. CDR1 is LGHDT, CDR2 YNNKEL, per germline (reference sequence). The CDR3 runs 15 residues. The repertoire was sequenced with immunoSEQ multiplex PCR; TCRdb's copy has only in-frame clones and lacks some. Of 250,000 or so clones listed, around 83% are singletons. The age range of participants was 18 to 89 years, with residence in around 22 US areas. The clonotype was recovered from a woman in her forties or fifties who had been exposed to COVID-19. The specimen was PBMCs or T cells enriched from blood (not recorded which). This chain links TRBV3-1 (or the pseudogene TRBV3-2) with TRBJ1-2; D might be TRBD1 (6 bases). CDR3 nucleotide sequence: TGTGCCAGCAGCCGATCGGACAGACTTGACGATGGCTACACCTTC. This gives the protein CASSRSDRLDDGYTF.